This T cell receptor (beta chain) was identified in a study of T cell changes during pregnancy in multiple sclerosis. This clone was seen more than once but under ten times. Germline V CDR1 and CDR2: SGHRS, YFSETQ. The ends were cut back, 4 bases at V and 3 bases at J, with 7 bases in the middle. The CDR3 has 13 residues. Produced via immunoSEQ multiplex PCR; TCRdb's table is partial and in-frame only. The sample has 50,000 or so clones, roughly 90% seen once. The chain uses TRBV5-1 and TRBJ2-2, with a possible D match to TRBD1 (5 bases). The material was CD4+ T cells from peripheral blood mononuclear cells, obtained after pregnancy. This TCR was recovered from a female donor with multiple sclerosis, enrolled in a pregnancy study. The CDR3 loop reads CASSVGDTGELFF. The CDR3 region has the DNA TGCGCCAGCAGCGTAGGGGACACCGGGGAGCTGTTTTTT. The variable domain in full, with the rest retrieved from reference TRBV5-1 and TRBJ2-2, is KAGVTQTPRYLIKTRGQQVTLSCSPISGHRSVSWYQQTPGQGLQFLFEYFSETQRNKGNFPGRFSGRQFSNSRSEMNVSTLELGDSALYLCASSVGDTGELFFGEGSRLTVL.